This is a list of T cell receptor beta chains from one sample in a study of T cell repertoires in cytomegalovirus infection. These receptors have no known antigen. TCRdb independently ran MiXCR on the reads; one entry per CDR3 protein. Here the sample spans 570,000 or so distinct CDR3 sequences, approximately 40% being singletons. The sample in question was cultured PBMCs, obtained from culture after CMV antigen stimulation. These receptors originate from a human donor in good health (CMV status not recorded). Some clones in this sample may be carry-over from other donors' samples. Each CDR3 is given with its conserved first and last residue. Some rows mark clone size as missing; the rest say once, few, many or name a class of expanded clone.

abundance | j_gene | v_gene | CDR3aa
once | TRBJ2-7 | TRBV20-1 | CSASPEAYEQYF
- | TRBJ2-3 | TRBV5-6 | CASLSRLPGGTDTQYF
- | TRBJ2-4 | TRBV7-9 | CASSLGQGAGNIQYF
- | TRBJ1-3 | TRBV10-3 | CAIRLVGGSGNTIYF
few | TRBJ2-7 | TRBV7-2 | CASSPHRDRTYEQYF
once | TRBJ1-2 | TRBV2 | CASSGTRNGYTF
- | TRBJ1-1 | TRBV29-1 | CSVHRGLGPEAFF
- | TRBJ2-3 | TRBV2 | CASSGAPPLDTQYF
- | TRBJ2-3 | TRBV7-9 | CASSSGQGEYF
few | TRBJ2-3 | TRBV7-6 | CASSSSRDRVGKSGDTQYF
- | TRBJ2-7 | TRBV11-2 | CASSYLHEQYF
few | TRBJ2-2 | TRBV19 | CASIGTSAGELFF
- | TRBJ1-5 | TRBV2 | CASSDRAGNQPQHF
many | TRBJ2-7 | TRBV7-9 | CASSVGTGGFSYEQYF
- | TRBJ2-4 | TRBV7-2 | CASSPPGRGAGGIQYF
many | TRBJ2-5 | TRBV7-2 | CASSQGLAGGSETQYF
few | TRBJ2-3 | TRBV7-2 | CASGGAGDTQYF
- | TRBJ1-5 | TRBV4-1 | CASSQGVQQPQHF
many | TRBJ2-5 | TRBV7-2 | CASSLGGQKETQYF
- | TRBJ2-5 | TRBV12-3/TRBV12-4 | CASSFNPDTQETQYF
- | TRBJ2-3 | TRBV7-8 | CASSTRWATSTDTQYF
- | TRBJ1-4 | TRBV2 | CASSVEKLFF
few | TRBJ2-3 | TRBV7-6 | CASSLAGGLADTQYF
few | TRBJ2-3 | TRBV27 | CASSLRGRGTDTQYF
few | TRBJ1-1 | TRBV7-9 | CASSETTDGTEAFF
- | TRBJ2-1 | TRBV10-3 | CAISPTSTYNEQFF
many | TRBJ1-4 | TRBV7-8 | CASSFRGAANEKLFF
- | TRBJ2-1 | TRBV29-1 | CSASGQSDNEQFF
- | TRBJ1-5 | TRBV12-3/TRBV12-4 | CASSFVSGNQPQHF
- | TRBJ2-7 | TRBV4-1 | CASSQALTGSYEQYF
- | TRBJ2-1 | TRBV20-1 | CSAEQGTTEQFF
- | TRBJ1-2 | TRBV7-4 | CASSPKGFYGYTF
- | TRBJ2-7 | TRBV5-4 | CASKSGHSYEQYF
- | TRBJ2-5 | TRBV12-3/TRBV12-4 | CASSRRYQETQYF
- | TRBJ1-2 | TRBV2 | CASSATYGYTF
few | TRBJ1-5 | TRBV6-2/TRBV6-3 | CASSIIYGTNNQPQHF
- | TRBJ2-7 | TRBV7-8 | CASSWNSGTSAYEQYF
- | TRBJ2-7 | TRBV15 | CATSRDLEVSYEQYF
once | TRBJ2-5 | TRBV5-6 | CASTIDRGGLGETQYF
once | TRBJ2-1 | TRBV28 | CASSSLKTRNEQFF
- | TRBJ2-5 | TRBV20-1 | CSGPGANQETQYF
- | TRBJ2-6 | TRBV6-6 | CASSYGCAVPLSGANVLTF
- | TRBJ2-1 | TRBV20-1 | CSARLGTLIDFNEQFF
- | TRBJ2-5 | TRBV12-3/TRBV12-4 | CASSPDRGAQETQYF
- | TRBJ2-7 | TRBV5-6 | CASSPRNSPYEQYF